This T cell receptor beta chain was found in a study of identical twins' blood T cells (dated by TCRdb to between 2011 and 2013). In the study overall: The approximately 12 libraries, six for the alpha chain and six for the beta chain, together yielded roughly 49 million Illumina reads. The study compared TCR alpha and beta chain repertoires of three pairs of monozygous twins using next-generation sequencing to assess genetic influence on repertoire formation. General findings and caveats noted by the study authors: How many CDR3 clonotypes two donors shared depended mainly on the product of their cloneset sizes, and the twins did not clearly stray from this trend. The study stated that the proposed role of the TCRalpha J segment in MHC recognition during thymic selection needs to be validated by independent studies. Because the twins were raised together, environmental influences could not be ruled out as an explanation for the similarity between twins. Among the most abundant TCRbeta clonotypes, each donor shared more CDR3 sequences with her twin than with unrelated donors. Twin pairs were reported to be markedly more alike in V gene usage than unrelated donors were, even when looking at non-selected out-of-frame TCRbeta clonotypes.

Six healthy women forming three monozygous twin pairs were used as donors. All three twin pairs had been reared together and were thought likely to have met the same infectious agents and vaccines. TCR cDNA libraries were prepared from RNA that was isolated from peripheral blood mononuclear cells. The method was 5' RACE. Sequencing used an Illumina Genome Analyzer IIx. The RNA-based TCR cDNA libraries were made using a previously described protocol that was modified in several ways. To prevent cross-contamination, sample-specific barcodes were added to both ends of each TCR cDNA library during cDNA synthesis and amplification. Turning to the authors' computational methods: Between about 90,000 and nearly 500,000 clonotypes were identified per individual, and roughly 2.2 to 3.6 million CDR3-containing reads were obtained per library. Reads with improper barcode index combinations were discarded, and clonesets were then built for each library with the MiTCR software. During the assembly of CDR3 clonotypes by MiTCR, low-quality reads were filtered or rescued and PCR and sequencing errors were corrected. Artificial out-of-frame clonotypes were mapped to in-frame sequences, with one indel allowed in the CDR3, and then removed. To measure how similar V and J gene usage was between donors, Jensen-Shannon divergence was divided by mean entropy. TCRdb reanalyzed the raw reads on its own, using fastp at Q25 for trimming and MiXCR for clone calling, and kept in-frame beta chains. Rows merge per CDR3 protein into single entries with the most common DNA and genes. It is TCRdb's table, rather than the study itself, that gives the V and J calls and clone size. Present in this sample are 350,000 to 400,000 distinct CDR3 sequences, around 30% of which were seen just once. About 6% of the sample goes to the ten largest clones.

V drops 0 bases and J drops 4 bases, leaving 7 bases in between. Reading the germline V gene gives CDR1 MNHNS and CDR2 SASEGT. Measured from the cysteine to the phenylalanine, the CDR3 is 14 residues long. CDR3 DNA is the only sequence kept; it has 42 bases, read in frame from the first base. This clonotype was observed a handful of times. It has no known antigen specificity. Base qualities were left out, and no much larger clone turns up one base away. This clonotype was sampled from a woman aged 18 to 55 in good health. The sequence joins TRBV6-1 to TRBJ1-5, with the identity of the D gene unclear. Sequenced sample: PBMCs. The CDR3 protein is CASSEAPENQPQHF. The DNA reads TGTGCCAGCAGTGAAGCCCCCGAGAATCAGCCCCAGCATTTT.